One sample yielded the 20 T cell receptor beta chains listed below, sequenced in a study of T cell responses to AZD1222 COVID-19 vaccine. Libraries were prepared by immunoSEQ multiplex PCR; TCRdb keeps only in-frame clonotypes and omits some of them. The data contain about 120,000 clones, 70% to 90% of them seen just once; the ten biggest clones take up under 9%. The source material was peripheral blood, sampled on day 0 of AZD1222 vaccination. The receptor set was obtained from an adult in good health.

The chain combines TRBV6-5 with TRBJ2-2, with TRBD2 as a possible D gene (5 bases). Trimming shortened V by 7 bases and J by 8 bases, and 17 bases separated the two germline ends. The germline V gene has CDR1 MNHEY and CDR2 SVGAGI. The CDR3 length is 14 residues. The CDR3 bases are TGTGCCAGCACCTCCCGGGGTGGTCGTGGGGAGCTGTTTTTT. Protein sequence: CASTSRGGRGELFF.

This chain uses TRBV19 with TRBJ1-1, with 7 positions matching TRBD1. CDR1 is LNHDA and CDR2 is SQIVND in the germline V gene (reference sequence). V trimming: 6 bases; J trimming: 5 bases; junction bases outside the gene matches: 12. The CDR3 is 15 amino acids. CDR3 loop: CASSQTGARRTEAFF. The CDR3 coding sequence is TGTGCCAGTAGCCAAACAGGGGCACGAAGGACTGAAGCTTTCTTT.

The chain joins TRBV5-3 to TRBJ2-2; D is uncertain. TRBV5-3 is treated as an ORF (open reading frame) with a function not yet certain. Deletions cut 10 bases from V and 0 bases from J, with 7 bases between. This CDR3 region has 12 residues. Here the CDR3 DNA reads TGTGCCCGGCGAACGAACACCGGGGAGCTGTTTTTT. Residues: CARRTNTGELFF.

In DNA form, the CDR3 reads TGTGCCATCAGTGAGACTAAGGGACAGGGCAGGCAGCCCCAGCATTTT. It specifies CAISETKGQGRQPQHF. The chain joins TRBV10-3 to TRBJ1-5, with TRBD1 identical over 9 bases. CDR1 is ENHRY, CDR2 SYGVKD, per germline. The J segment lost 7 bases and the V segment lost 2 bases, leaving 9 bases of the junction unmatched. This CDR3 is 16 amino acids long.

The chain has TRBV24-1 and TRBJ1-2; 12 positions match TRBD1. Trimming took 6 bases from V and 6 from J; bases not matched to a gene: 10. The CDR3 runs 16 residues. Per the germline V gene, CDR1 is KGHDR and CDR2 is SFDVKD. CDR3 in DNA: TGTGCCACCAGTTGGGGACAGGGGGCTATTCCGGATGGCTACACCTTC. It yields the protein CATSWGQGAIPDGYTF.

The chain combines TRBV27 with TRBJ1-2; TRBD1 agrees at 7 bases. CDR3 length: 13 amino acids. The V gene end was trimmed by 3 bases and the J gene end by 4 bases; junction bases not matched to a gene: 2. CDR1 is MNHEY and CDR2 is SMNVEV in the germline V gene (reference sequence). In DNA form, the CDR3 reads TGTGCCAGCAGTTTGACAGGGACCTATGGCTACACCTTC. It is translated as CASSLTGTYGYTF.

This chain connects TRBV5-6 to TRBJ1-2; no reliable D call. Trimming removed 1 base at V and 6 bases at J, with 7 bases between. The CDR3 sequence is 12 residues long. Germline V gene data show CDR1 as SGHDT and CDR2 as YYEEEE. CDR3: CASSLWVDGYTF. The CDR3 DNA sequence: TGTGCCAGCAGCTTGTGGGTGGATGGCTACACCTTC.

The chain combines TRBV5-1 with TRBJ1-2, with a weak D call TRBD1 (6 bases). Germline CDR1 and CDR2: SGHRS and YFSETQ. V was pared by 0 bases and J by 2 bases, with 11 bases between. This CDR3 has 15 residues. The CDR3 region is CASSLGGTLNYGYTF. Here the CDR3 DNA reads TGCGCCAGCAGCTTGGGGGGGACACTAAACTATGGCTACACCTTC.

The chain links TRBV27 to TRBJ2-1, with D tentatively TRBD2 (5 bases). Looked up from germline, CDR1 is MNHEY and CDR2 is SMNVEV (reference sequence). V gave up 5 bases and J gave up 15 bases, with 20 bases separating them. The CDR3 length is 13 residues. The CDR3 spells CASSPSERSKRFF. The CDR3 DNA reads as TGTGCCAGCAGTCCCTCCGAGCGGAGTAAGCGGTTCTTC.

The chain joins TRBV18 to TRBJ1-2; D is unclear. Germline V gene sequence: CDR1 KGHSH, CDR2 LQKENI. V dropped 6 bases and J dropped 4 bases, with 15 bases sitting between them. The CDR3 is 14 residues long. The CDR3 sequence is CASSQSDGLYGYTF. The CDR3, as DNA: TGTGCCAGCTCGCAGTCGGACGGCCTCTATGGCTACACCTTC.

J is TRBJ1-2 and V is TRBV23-1, with D hard to call. TRBV23-1 is known as an ORF, though its function is uncertain. Trimming took 3 bases from V and 2 from J, leaving 10 bases between them. The CDR3 spans 14 residues. CDR3 residues: CASSHLHNNYGYTF. As DNA, the CDR3 is TGCGCCAGCAGTCACCTTCATAACAACTATGGCTACACCTTC.

This clone was picked up a small number of times. The V and J genes are TRBV7-9 and TRBJ2-1; 13 bases line up with TRBD2. Looked up from germline, CDR1 is SEHNR and CDR2 is FQNEAQ (reference sequence). The trim removed 8 bases at V and 10 bases at J, leaving 2 bases unmatched. The CDR3 consists of 12 residues. In DNA form, the CDR3 reads TGTGCCAGCGGGGGACTAGCGGGGGAGCAGTTCTTC. This gives the protein CASGGLAGEQFF.

The chain employs TRBV30 and TRBJ1-2; tentative D call: TRBD1 (5 bases). The CDR3 is 12 residues long. Per germline, CDR1 GTSNPN and CDR2 SVGIG (reference sequence). V shed 3 bases and J shed 5 bases, with 10 bases lying between them. The CDR3 here is CAWSSDRYGYTF. In nucleotides, the CDR3 is TGTGCCTGGAGCTCCGACAGATATGGCTACACCTTC. The entire variable domain, with the rest obtained from reference TRBV30 and TRBJ1-2, is as follows: SQTIHQWPATLVQPVGSPLSLECTVEGTSNPNLYWYRQAAGRGLQLLFYSVGIGQISSEVPQNLSASRPQDRQFILSSKKLLLSDSGFYLCAWSSDRYGYTFGSGTRLTVV.

This chain joins TRBV2 and TRBJ2-7, with TRBD2 as a possible D gene (5 bases). The CDR3 sequence is 10 residues long. V lost 8 bases, J lost 3 bases, and 5 bases lay in between. Germline loops: CDR1 SNHLY, CDR2 FYNNEI. This chain's CDR3 is CASRGYEQYF. The CDR3, as DNA: TGTGCCAGCCGGGGCTACGAGCAGTACTTC.

The chain combines TRBV6-5 with TRBJ1-4, with D possibly being TRBD1 (5 bases). The CDR3 is 15 amino acids. Germline CDR1 and CDR2: MNHEY and SVGAGI. The ends were cut back, 0 bases at V and 6 bases at J, with 11 bases in the middle. DNA for the CDR3: TGTGCCAGCAGTTACTCGGGGCAACTCCATGAAAAACTGTTTTTT. Protein sequence: CASSYSGQLHEKLFF.

This chain joins TRBV5-6 and TRBJ1-6, with D unresolved. V dropped 4 bases and J dropped 8 bases, with 7 bases sitting between them. This CDR3 is built from 12 residues. Germline V gives CDR1 SGHDT, CDR2 YYEEEE. The CDR3 DNA reads as TGTGCCAGCAGCCCTGTCTATTCACCCCTCCACTTT. Translated: CASSPVYSPLHF.

The chain joins TRBV9 to TRBJ1-3; D ambiguous. This CDR3 has 16 residues. Trimming left V 4 bases short and J 2 bases short, with 16 bases between. CDR1 is SGDLS and CDR2 is YYNGEE in the germline V gene. The CDR3 sequence: CASSSRPLIAGNTIYF. The DNA of the CDR3 is TGTGCCAGCAGCTCCCGCCCCCTTATCGCTGGAAACACCATATATTTT.

This chain connects TRBV29-1 to TRBJ2-3; D unclear. V was trimmed by 5 bases and J by 1 base, leaving 10 bases between them. Germline V CDR1 and CDR2: SQVTM, ANQGSEA. There are 13 residues in the CDR3. The CDR3 coding sequence is TGCAGCGTTTTACGGAGTGGCACAGATACGCAGTATTTT. Its protein is CSVLRSGTDTQYF.

The V gene is TRBV18, the J gene TRBJ1-4, with unresolved D. V was clipped by 4 bases and J by 4 bases, with 19 bases between them. Germline V gene data show CDR1 as KGHSH and CDR2 as LQKENI. The CDR3 consists of 17 residues. In nucleotides, the CDR3 is TGTGCCAGCTCACGATCCCCCTCGGGGTGGGGTAATGAAAAACTGTTTTTT. Translation: CASSRSPSGWGNEKLFF.

The chain employs TRBV5-1 and TRBJ2-1, with D possibly matching TRBD1 (6 bases). V was clipped by 5 bases and J by 4 bases, with 16 bases between them. Germline values: CDR1 SGHRS, CDR2 YFSETQ. The CDR3 length is 15 residues. The CDR3 sequence is CASRTQGTDYNEQFF. In DNA form, the CDR3 reads TGCGCCAGCAGAACCCAGGGGACGGATTACAATGAGCAGTTCTTC.